This entry concerns a single T cell receptor beta chain. Recovered participants had two consecutive negative NP/OP PCR tests, healthcare professional clearance, or symptom resolution. This specimen belongs to a study of blood T cell repertoires in COVID-19. Clones were read by immunoSEQ multiplex PCR, and TCRdb kept only the in-frame ones, dropping some. The sample records about 160,000 clones, over 80% being singletons. The CDR3 length is 13 residues. Germline assignment: CDR1 ENHRY and CDR2 SYGVKD. Trimming removed 6 bases from V and 8 bases from J; junction bases left unmatched: 5. Sequencing input: PBMCs or T cells enriched from blood (not recorded which). The receptor comes from a woman between 45 and 60 years old who had recovered from COVID-19. The V call is TRBV10-3, the J call TRBJ1-4; 8 bases agree with TRBD1. This CDR3 is CAIRDREGEKLFF. The CDR3 DNA reads as TGTGCCATCAGGGACAGGGAAGGAGAAAAACTGTTTTTT.